This T cell receptor (beta chain) originates from a study of OX40 agonist ivuxolimab in advanced cancers. Germline V lookup: CDR1 MNHEY, CDR2 SMNVEV (reference sequence). The CDR3 runs to 14 residues. The data were produced by immunoSEQ multiplex PCR, yet TCRdb's version contains in-frame clones alone and is incomplete. The table has some 20,000 clones, 90% to 95% seen once; the top ten hold 50% to 65%. Comment on this clone: A junction boundary mismatches the germline segment, possibly from a read error.

The sequence derives from an adult with an advanced solid tumor such as melanoma, head and neck, liver or kidney cancer. This chain joins TRBV27 and TRBJ2-7, with 9 bases matching TRBD2. This specimen was CD4+ or CD8+ T cells sorted from blood, taken in a trial of the OX40 agonist ivuxolimab. The CDR3 is CVSSPSGASYEQYF. CDR3 nucleotide sequence: TGTGTCAGCAGCCCTAGCGGGGCCTCCTACGAGCAGTACTTC.